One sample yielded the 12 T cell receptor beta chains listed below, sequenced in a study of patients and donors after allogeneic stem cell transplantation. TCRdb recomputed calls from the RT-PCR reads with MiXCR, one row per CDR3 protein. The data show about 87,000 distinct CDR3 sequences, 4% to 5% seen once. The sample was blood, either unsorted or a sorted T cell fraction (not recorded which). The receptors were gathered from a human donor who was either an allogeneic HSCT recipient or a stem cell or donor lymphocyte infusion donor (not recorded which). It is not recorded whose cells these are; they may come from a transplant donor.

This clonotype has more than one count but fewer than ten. The DNA for the CDR3 is TGTGCCAGCAGCTTGGGGGACGGGTACAATGAGCAGTTCTTC. Its translation: CASSLGDGYNEQFF. This rearrangement joins TRBV5-6 to TRBJ2-1, with D possibly being TRBD1 or TRBD2 (5 bases each). Trimming cost V 0 bases and J 4 bases, with 8 bases left between them. Germline loops: CDR1 SGHDT, CDR2 YYEEEE. The CDR3 sequence is 14 residues long.

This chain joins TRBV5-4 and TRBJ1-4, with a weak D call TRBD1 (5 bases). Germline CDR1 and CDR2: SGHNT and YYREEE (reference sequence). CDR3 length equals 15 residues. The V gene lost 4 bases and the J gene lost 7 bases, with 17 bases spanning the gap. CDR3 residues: CASSATGTAGEKLFF. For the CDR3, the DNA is TGTGCCAGCAGCGCAACCGGGACGGCGGGTGAAAAACTGTTTTTT.

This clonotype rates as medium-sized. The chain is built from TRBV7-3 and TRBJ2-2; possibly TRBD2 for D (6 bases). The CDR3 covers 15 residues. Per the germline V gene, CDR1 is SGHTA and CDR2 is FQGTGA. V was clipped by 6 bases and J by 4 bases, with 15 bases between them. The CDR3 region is CASSLGRDGTGELFF. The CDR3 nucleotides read TGTGCCAGCAGTCTAGGGCGGGACGGCACCGGGGAGCTGTTTTTT. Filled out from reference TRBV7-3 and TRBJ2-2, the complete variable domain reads GAGVSQTPSNKVTEKGKYVELRCDPISGHTALYWYRQSLGQGPEFLIYFQGTGAADDSGLPNDRFFAVRPEGSVSTLKIQRTERGDSAVYLCASSLGRDGTGELFFGEGSRLTVL.

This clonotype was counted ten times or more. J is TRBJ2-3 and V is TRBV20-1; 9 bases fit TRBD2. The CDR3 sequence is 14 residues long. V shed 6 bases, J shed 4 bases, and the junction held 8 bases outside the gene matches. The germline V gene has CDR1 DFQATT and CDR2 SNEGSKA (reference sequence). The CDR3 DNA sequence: TGCAGTGCAAGTAGCGGGGGCGTTTCAGATACGCAGTATTTT. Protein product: CSASSGGVSDTQYF.

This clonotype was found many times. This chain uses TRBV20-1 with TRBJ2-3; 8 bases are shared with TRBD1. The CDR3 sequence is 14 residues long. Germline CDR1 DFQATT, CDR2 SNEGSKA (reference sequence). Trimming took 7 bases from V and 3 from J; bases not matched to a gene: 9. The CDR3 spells CSVPGGASTDTQYF. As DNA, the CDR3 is TGCAGTGTTCCAGGGGGCGCGAGTACAGATACGCAGTATTTT.

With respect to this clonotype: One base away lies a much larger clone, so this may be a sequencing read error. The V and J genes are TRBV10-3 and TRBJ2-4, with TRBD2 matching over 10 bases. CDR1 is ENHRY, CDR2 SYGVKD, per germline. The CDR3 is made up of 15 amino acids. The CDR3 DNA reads TGTACCATCAGTGAGTCCCTAGCGGGAGTTGGCATTCAGTACTTC. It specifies CTISESLAGVGIQYF.

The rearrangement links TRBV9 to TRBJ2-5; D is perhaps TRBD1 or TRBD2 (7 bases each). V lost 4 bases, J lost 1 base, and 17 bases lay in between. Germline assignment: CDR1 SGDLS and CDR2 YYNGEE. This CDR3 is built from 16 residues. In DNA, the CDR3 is TGTGCCAGCAGCCCCCAGGGGGGGGGAGGCCAAGAGACCCAGTACTTC. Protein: CASSPQGGGGQETQYF. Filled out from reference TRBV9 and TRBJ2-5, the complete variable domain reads DSGVTQTPKHLITATGQRVTLRCSPRSGDLSVYWYQQSLDQGLQFLIQYYNGEERAKGNILERFSAQQFPDLHSELNLSSLELGDSALYFCASSPQGGGGQETQYFGPGTRLLVL.

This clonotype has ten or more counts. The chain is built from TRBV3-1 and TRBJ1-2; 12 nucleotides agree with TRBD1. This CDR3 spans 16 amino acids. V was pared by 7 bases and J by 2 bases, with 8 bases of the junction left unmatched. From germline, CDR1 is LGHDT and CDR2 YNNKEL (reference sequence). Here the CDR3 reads CASTLGQGARNYGYTF. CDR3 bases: TGTGCCAGCACCTTGGGACAGGGGGCCCGGAACTATGGCTACACCTTC.

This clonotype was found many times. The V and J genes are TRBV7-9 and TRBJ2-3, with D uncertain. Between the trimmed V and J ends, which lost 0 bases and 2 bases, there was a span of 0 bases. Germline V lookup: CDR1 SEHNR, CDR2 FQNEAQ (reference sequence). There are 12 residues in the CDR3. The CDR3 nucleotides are TGTGCCAGCAGCTTAGCCACAGATACGCAGTATTTT. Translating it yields CASSLATDTQYF.

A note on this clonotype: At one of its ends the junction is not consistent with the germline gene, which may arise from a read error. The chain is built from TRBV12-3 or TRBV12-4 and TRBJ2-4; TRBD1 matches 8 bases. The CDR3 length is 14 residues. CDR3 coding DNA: TGTGCTAGCAATCAGGGGGCAACCAAAAACATTCAGTACTTC. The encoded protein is CASNQGATKNIQYF.

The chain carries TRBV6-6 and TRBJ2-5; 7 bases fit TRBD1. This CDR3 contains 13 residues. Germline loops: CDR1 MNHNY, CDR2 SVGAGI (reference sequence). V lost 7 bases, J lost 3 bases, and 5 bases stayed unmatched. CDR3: CASKVTGKETQYF. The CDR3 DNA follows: TGTGCCAGCAAGGTGACAGGGAAAGAGACCCAGTACTTC.

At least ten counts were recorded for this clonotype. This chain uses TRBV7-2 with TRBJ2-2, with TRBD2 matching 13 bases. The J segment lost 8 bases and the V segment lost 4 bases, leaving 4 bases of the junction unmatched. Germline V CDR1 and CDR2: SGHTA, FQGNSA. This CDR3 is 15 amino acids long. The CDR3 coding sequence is TGTGCCAGCAGCTCGGGACTAGCGGGGTTAGGGGAGCTGTTTTTT. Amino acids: CASSSGLAGLGELFF.